This TCR beta chain was retrieved from a study of blood T cells in healthy people across ages. Study outcomes and limitations: The authors considered diversity estimates from one million T cells to be underestimates. Higher diversity, along with more naive CD4+ cells, distinguished long-lived donors from aged donors.

A second PCR of 7 to 11 cycles used a sample-barcoded 5' primer and a J-beta primer mix. TCRdb re-called the 5' RACE reads through MiXCR, storing one row per CDR3 protein. The sample yields 950,000 to 1,200,000 distinct CDR3 sequences, more than 30% seen once. This clonotype was recorded once. Its matching antigen is unknown. Per germline, CDR1 SQVTM and CDR2 ANQGSEA. CDR3 length equals 15 residues. The TCR was taken from a man between 18 and 29 years old in good health. Sequenced input: blood. This sequence joins TRBV29-1 and TRBJ2-4; D possibly corresponds to TRBD1 (6 bases). The assigned J gene may be wrong: the sequence end matches TRBJ2-7 better. The CDR3 region is CSVGAPGQSSYEQYF. The CDR3 DNA reads TGCAGCGTTGGGGCACCGGGACAAAGCTCCTACGAGCAGTACTTC.